The text below deals with one T cell receptor beta chain. Primers for the PCR totalled 60 Vbeta and 13 Jbeta. Generated by immunoSEQ multiplex PCR, the TCRdb table keeps only in-frame clones and is missing some. The data show over 150,000 clones, with around 80% seen just once and about 2.5% held by the top ten. The sample comes from a study of cytomegalovirus exposure and HLA in healthy donors. With 2 bases clipped from V and 14 bases from J, the junction kept 7 bases outside the gene matches. Germline loops: CDR1 ENHRY, CDR2 SYGVKD. This CDR3 has 12 residues. The sample comprised PBMCs. The chain employs TRBV10-3 and TRBJ1-1; 8 bases fit TRBD1. The TCR comes from a male donor in good health and CMV-seronegative. CDR3 protein: CAISEPGQGGFF. CDR3 bases: TGTGCCATCAGTGAGCCCGGACAGGGCGGGTTCTTT.